These T cell receptor beta chains were read from a single sample in a study of regulatory T cells in long-lasting Graves disease. TCRdb reprocessed the multiplex PCR reads via MiXCR and lists one record per CDR3 protein. The data show approximately 230,000 distinct CDR3 sequences, with approximately 20% seen just once and roughly a fifth held by the top ten. Sequenced here: peripheral blood mononuclear cells (PBMCs), sampled at new diagnosis, from a patient treated with antithyroid drugs. The source of these receptors is a female donor with Graves disease. The CDR3 runs from the conserved cysteine through the conserved F or W. The order of the fields is D gene, V gene, CDR3 length, J gene, clone size, CDR3 protein, CDR3 DNA. D genes are given only for firm matches. Part of the rows lack a size; the others show once, few, many or a class for expanded clones.

d_call: -; v_call: TRBV28; cdr3_length: 13; j_call: TRBJ1-4; clone_size: many; cdr3_aa: CASSKQAEKKLFF; cdr3_nt: TGTGCCAGCAGTAAACAGGCCGAGAAAAAACTGTTTTTT
d_call: TRBD1; v_call: TRBV29-1; cdr3_length: 13; j_call: TRBJ2-7; clone_size: many; cdr3_aa: CSVAGTGSGEQYF; cdr3_nt: TGCAGCGTTGCAGGGACAGGGTCTGGCGAGCAGTACTTC
d_call: -; v_call: TRBV15; cdr3_length: 12; j_call: TRBJ1-2; clone_size: many; cdr3_aa: CATSRDGGGGTF; cdr3_nt: TGTGCCACCAGCAGAGATGGGGGGGGCGGCACCTTC
d_call: TRBD2; v_call: TRBV7-2; cdr3_length: 17; j_call: TRBJ2-2; clone_size: few; cdr3_aa: CASSLTSEPLFTGELFF; cdr3_nt: TGTGCCAGCAGCTTGACTAGCGAGCCGTTGTTCACCGGGGAGCTGTTTTTT
d_call: -; v_call: TRBV20-1; cdr3_length: 12; j_call: TRBJ2-2; clone_size: -; cdr3_aa: CSARKDTGELFF; cdr3_nt: TGCAGTGCTAGGAAAGACACCGGGGAGCTGTTTTTT
d_call: TRBD2; v_call: TRBV12-3/TRBV12-4; cdr3_length: 13; j_call: TRBJ2-7; clone_size: many; cdr3_aa: CASSSPSGYEQYF; cdr3_nt: TGTGCCAGCAGTTCCCCTAGCGGCTACGAGCAGTACTTC
d_call: -; v_call: TRBV28; cdr3_length: 15; j_call: TRBJ1-2; clone_size: many; cdr3_aa: CASSLPGRAEWGYTF; cdr3_nt: TGTGCCAGCAGTTTGCCGGGACGGGCGGAATGGGGCTACACCTTC
d_call: -; v_call: TRBV12-3/TRBV12-4; cdr3_length: 19; j_call: TRBJ1-6; clone_size: -; cdr3_aa: CASSFVLGRSPHGNSPLHF; cdr3_nt: TGTGCCAGCAGTTTCGTCTTGGGCCGAAGCCCCCATGGGAATTCACCCCTCCACTTT
d_call: -; v_call: TRBV24-1; cdr3_length: 14; j_call: TRBJ2-6; clone_size: many; cdr3_aa: CATQEDSGANVLTF; cdr3_nt: TGTGCCACCCAAGAGGACTCTGGGGCCAACGTCCTGACTTTC
d_call: -; v_call: TRBV27; cdr3_length: 15; j_call: TRBJ1-2; clone_size: many; cdr3_aa: CASSPSPGDGYGYTF; cdr3_nt: TGTGCCAGCAGTCCGTCGCCAGGGGATGGCTATGGCTACACCTTC
d_call: TRBD2; v_call: TRBV20-1; cdr3_length: 14; j_call: TRBJ2-5; clone_size: -; cdr3_aa: CSARPGTSLETQYF; cdr3_nt: TGCAGTGCTAGACCCGGGACTAGCTTGGAGACCCAGTACTTC
d_call: -; v_call: TRBV2; cdr3_length: 15; j_call: TRBJ2-5; clone_size: many; cdr3_aa: CASSRDGVGGQTQYF; cdr3_nt: TGTGCCAGCAGTAGGGACGGGGTAGGAGGGCAGACCCAGTACTTC
d_call: TRBD2; v_call: TRBV9; cdr3_length: 16; j_call: TRBJ2-1; clone_size: -; cdr3_aa: CASSSKGLAGGNEQFF; cdr3_nt: TGTGCCAGCAGCTCAAAGGGACTAGCGGGAGGCAATGAGCAGTTCTTC
d_call: TRBD2; v_call: TRBV11-3; cdr3_length: 15; j_call: TRBJ2-2; clone_size: -; cdr3_aa: CASSSRTSVGGELFF; cdr3_nt: TGTGCCAGCAGCTCACGGACTAGCGTTGGCGGGGAGCTGTTTTTT
d_call: TRBD2; v_call: TRBV25-1; cdr3_length: 15; j_call: TRBJ2-5; clone_size: many; cdr3_aa: CASSVPSGRLETQYF; cdr3_nt: TGTGCCAGCAGTGTTCCTAGCGGTCGGTTAGAGACCCAGTACTTC
d_call: -; v_call: TRBV19; cdr3_length: 14; j_call: TRBJ2-2; clone_size: many; cdr3_aa: CASSAGYSTGELFF; cdr3_nt: TGTGCCAGTAGTGCTGGGTACAGCACCGGGGAGCTGTTTTTT
d_call: -; v_call: TRBV14; cdr3_length: 17; j_call: TRBJ1-2; clone_size: -; cdr3_aa: CASSQDELRVPYDGYTF; cdr3_nt: TGTGCCAGCAGCCAAGATGAATTGCGGGTTCCCTATGATGGCTACACCTTC
d_call: TRBD2; v_call: TRBV2; cdr3_length: 14; j_call: TRBJ2-3; clone_size: many; cdr3_aa: CASNLAGSTDTQYF; cdr3_nt: TGTGCCAGCAACCTAGCGGGGAGCACAGATACGCAGTATTTT
d_call: -; v_call: TRBV12-3/TRBV12-4; cdr3_length: 13; j_call: TRBJ1-2; clone_size: many; cdr3_aa: CASSVQDSYGYTF; cdr3_nt: TGTGCCAGCAGTGTGCAAGACTCCTATGGCTACACCTTC
d_call: -; v_call: TRBV12-3/TRBV12-4; cdr3_length: 14; j_call: TRBJ2-3; clone_size: many; cdr3_aa: CASSPGSNTDTQYF; cdr3_nt: TGTGCCAGCAGTCCCGGGTCAAACACAGATACGCAGTATTTT
d_call: -; v_call: TRBV2; cdr3_length: 14; j_call: TRBJ2-7; clone_size: many; cdr3_aa: CASSEGTALTEQYF; cdr3_nt: TGTGCCAGCAGTGAAGGGACCGCACTAACCGAGCAGTACTTC
d_call: -; v_call: TRBV5-1; cdr3_length: 16; j_call: TRBJ2-3; clone_size: -; cdr3_aa: CASSPRRGNEGDTQYF; cdr3_nt: TGCGCCAGCAGCCCACGGAGGGGGAACGAAGGTGATACGCAGTATTTT